Listed here are 17 T cell receptor beta chains from one sample, sequenced in a study of tumor-infiltrating lymphocytes in primary liver carcinoma. Co-extracting RNA and DNA was done with about 20-34 mg of unsorted bulk tissue as input. TCR beta cDNA was reverse-transcribed from about 500 ng of total RNA. The reaction used a constant-region primer and ProtoScript II reverse transcriptase. Three rounds of nested multiplex PCR with slightly modified ARM-PCR produced TCR beta libraries. For 10 cycles apiece, the opening two PCR rounds ran with TRBV1-TRBV30 forward primers and a C-beta reverse primer. TCRdb used MiXCR to reprocess the multiplex PCR reads, holding one entry per CDR3 protein. The profile shows about 110,000 distinct CDR3 sequences, approximately 70% of them singletons. The sequenced material came from liver tumor tissue from sampling region 1. Subset given: tumor region T1, superior pole. All receptors come from a woman aged 55-69 years with primary liver carcinoma and hepatitis B virus infection.

In this sample, this clonotype turned up many times. The chain couples TRBV29-1 to TRBJ1-6; D perhaps matches TRBD1 (5 bases). Germline V gene data show CDR1 as SQVTM and CDR2 as ANQGSEA. CDR3 length equals 15 residues. Between the trimmed V and J ends, which lost 4 bases and 5 bases, there was a span of 15 bases. In nucleotides, the CDR3 is TGCAGCGTTGCAGTAGGGGCGTCAAATAATTCACCCCTCCACTTT. Its protein is CSVAVGASNNSPLHF. Variable domain in full (rest from reference TRBV29-1 and TRBJ1-6): SAVISQKPSRDICQRGTSLTIQCQVDSQVTMMFWYRQQPGQSLTLIATANQGSEATYESGFVIDKFPISRPNLTFSTLTVSNMSPEDSSIYLCSVAVGASNNSPLHFGNGTRLTVT.

V and J are TRBV14 and TRBJ2-5, with D unresolved. Trimming removed 3 bases from V and 5 bases from J, with 10 bases in between. Germline values: CDR1 SGHDN, CDR2 FVKESK. CDR3 size: 13 residues. The CDR3 is CASSHVRPETQYF. The DNA for the CDR3 is TGTGCCAGCAGCCACGTTAGGCCGGAGACCCAGTACTTC.

Note on this clonotype: One end of the junction varies from germline; a read error may be responsible. The gene calls are TRBV7-8 and TRBJ2-7; 12 bases match TRBD2. Germline V gene sequence: CDR1 SGHVS, CDR2 FQNEAQ. The CDR3 sequence is 14 residues long. The CDR3 protein is CASSLARLAGELIF. CDR3 in DNA: TGTGCCAGCAGCTTAGCTCGACTAGCGGGAGAGTTGATCTTC.

In the case of this clonotype: One junction end does not reproduce the germline sequence, and a read error may be involved. This chain links TRBV11-1 with TRBJ2-7; D call uncertain. This CDR3 region has 13 residues. Germline CDR1 SGHAT, CDR2 FQDESV (reference sequence). In DNA form, the CDR3 reads TGTGCCAGCGGCTTGGTACAGACCTACGAGCAGTACTTC. This codes for CASGLVQTYEQYF.

Comments on this clonotype: A single base separates this from a much larger clone, so it may be a read error. V usage is TRBV5-6 and J usage is TRBJ1-2, with TRBD1 identical over 8 bases. The V gene's germline CDR1 is SGHDT and CDR2 YYEEEE. This CDR3 comprises 14 residues. The CDR3 spells CASSFRDRRYGHTF. DNA of the CDR3: TGTGCCAGCAGCTTCCGGGACAGGCGCTATGGCCACACCTTC.

This clonotype was counted at least ten times. The chain employs TRBV25-1 and TRBJ2-2, with D perhaps matching TRBD1 or TRBD2 (5 bases each). The germline V gene has CDR1 MGHDK and CDR2 SYGVNS. The CDR3 consists of 16 residues. The CDR3 DNA reads as TGTGCAGAAGGAGGTACCCAGACAGAAGACACCGGGGAGCTGTTTTTT. It yields the protein CAEGGTQTEDTGELFF.

As to this clonotype: Mismatch with germline at one junction end may stem from a read error. The J gene is TRBJ2-3, the V gene TRBV11-2; the match to TRBD2 covers 9 bases. CDR1 and CDR2 from the germline V gene are SGHAT and FQNNGV. This CDR3 contains 20 residues. The CDR3 loop reads CASNLDLSGLAGEGIDKQYF. The CDR3 DNA reads as TGTGCAAGCAACTTAGATCTAAGTGGGTTAGCGGGAGAAGGGATAGATAAGCAGTATTTT.

The CDR3 nucleotides are TGTGCCAGCAGTTTGTCACACCTCTCCTACGAGCAGTACTTC. It is translated as CASSLSHLSYEQYF. V usage is TRBV28 and J usage is TRBJ2-7; D unclear. From germline, CDR1 is MDHEN and CDR2 SYDVKM. V shed 3 bases and J shed 0 bases, with 9 bases lying between them. The CDR3 spans 14 residues.

This clonotype was seen at least ten times. This chain links TRBV4-1 with TRBJ2-3; D assignment may be TRBD1 or TRBD2 (7 bases each). Germline V gives CDR1 MGHRA, CDR2 YSYEKL. This CDR3 is 16 amino acids long. V was clipped by 1 base and J by 2 bases, with 13 bases between them. The DNA for the CDR3 is TGCGCCAGCAGCCAAGTGGGAGGGGGCGACACAGATACGCAGTATTTT. Translated: CASSQVGGGDTDTQYF.

The chain employs TRBV7-9 and TRBJ2-7; 7 bases align to TRBD1. The length of the CDR3 is 12 residues. The germline CDR1 and CDR2 sequences are SEHNR and FQNEAQ (reference sequence). V lost 2 bases and J lost 8; bases outside the gene matches: 3. As DNA, the CDR3 is TGTGCCAGCAGCTTAACAGGGGACAAGCAGTACTTC. It yields the protein CASSLTGDKQYF.

For this clonotype: The junction differs from germline at one of its ends, possibly a read error. The chain recombines TRBV11-2 with TRBJ2-7, with 7 nucleotides matching TRBD2. In germline, CDR1 is SGHAT, CDR2 FQNNGV. The CDR3 is 14 residues long. CDR3 nucleotides: TGTGCCAGCAGCCTCCCTAGCGGTGTCTACGAACAGTACTTC. It encodes CASSLPSGVYEQYF.

The V call is TRBV11-2, the J call TRBJ2-1; 10 nucleotides line up with TRBD1. Trimming cost V 6 bases and J 6 bases; bases outside gene matches: 5. This CDR3 has 14 amino acids. CDR1 is SGHAT, CDR2 FQNNGV, per germline. The chain's CDR3 is CASSDRGPCNEQFF. DNA for the CDR3: TGTGCCAGCAGTGACAGGGGGCCCTGCAATGAGCAGTTCTTC. Full variable domain (missing parts from reference TRBV11-2 and TRBJ2-1): EAGVAQSPRYKIIEKRQSVAFWCNPISGHATLYWYQQILGQGPKLLIQFQNNGVVDDSQLPKDRFSAERLKGVDSTLKIQPAKLEDSAVYLCASSDRGPCNEQFFGPGTRLTVL.

Points on this clonotype: A clone one base away is much larger, so this may be a read error. As DNA, the CDR3 is TGTGCTAGTGGTGACAACGCCGCTGGAAACACCATATATTTT. Amino acid sequence: CASGDNAAGNTIYF. The chain recombines TRBV12-5 with TRBJ1-3; no definite D call. This CDR3 is built from 14 residues. V shed 5 bases and J shed 2 bases, with 10 bases lying between them. CDR1 is LGHNT, CDR2 FRNRAP, per germline.

A word on this clonotype: A much larger clone differs from this one at a single base, so this may be a read error. The chain combines TRBV4-1 with TRBJ1-1; no clear D. V lost 4 bases and J 10 bases, leaving 16 bases between the germline ends. The germline gives CDR1 MGHRA, CDR2 YSYEKL. The CDR3 consists of 13 residues. The DNA for the CDR3 is TGCGCCAGCAGCCTGACGGGAAGACTGGGAGCTTTCTTT. Translating gives CASSLTGRLGAFF.

Details on this clonotype: A much larger clone is a single base away; this may be a read error. The J gene is TRBJ2-1, the V gene TRBV4-1, with 10 bases aligning to TRBD2. The germline V gene has CDR1 MGHRA and CDR2 YSYEKL. The CDR3 loop spans 16 amino acids. The CDR3 protein is CTSSHVAGGAYNEQFF. The CDR3 DNA reads TGCACCAGCAGCCATGTAGCGGGAGGTGCCTACAATGAGCAGTTCTTC.

This clonotype was counted once. This CDR3 fails to terminate in the conserved phenylalanine or tryptophan, so it likely reflects a read error. The chain recombines TRBV6-5 with TRBJ2-1, with 10 nucleotides matching TRBD2. Germline V lookup: CDR1 MNHEY, CDR2 SVGAGI. The CDR3 loop spans 16 amino acids. Losses at the gene ends were 0 bases for V and 10 bases for J; bases not matched to a gene: 9. The CDR3 here is CASSYSTSGITVEQFL. The CDR3 DNA reads TGTGCCAGCAGTTACTCAACTAGCGGGATTACAGTGGAGCAGTTCCTC.

About this clonotype: This may come from a read error, since a much larger clone is one base off. The V gene is TRBV7-9, the J gene TRBJ2-1; the D is unclear. Trimming left V 7 bases short and J 12 bases short, with 13 bases between. The CDR3 is 11 amino acids. In germline, CDR1 is SEHNR, CDR2 FQNEAQ (reference sequence). The CDR3 DNA follows: TGTGCCAGCACCCGGACCCTCGGGCAGTTCTTC. Encoded protein: CASTRTLGQFF.